The sequence of this T cell receptor beta chain was determined in a study of cytomegalovirus exposure and HLA in healthy donors. On the study more broadly: Findings of an earlier analysis included more than 90 million unique TCR beta sequences from 180 million or so T cells. The Caucasian-associated ancestry cluster held around four fifths of 398 genotyped donors.

Researchers ran the PCR with 60 Vbeta and 13 Jbeta primers. Measured with immunoSEQ multiplex PCR; TCRdb has only the in-frame clones, and not every one. The profile covers under 200,000 clones, with around 78% appearing a single time and about 2% taken by the ten largest. This clone occurred a few times. J was trimmed by 3 bases and V by 5 bases; bases with no gene match: 7. The germline V gene has CDR1 MNHEY and CDR2 SVGAGI. This CDR3 region has 15 residues. The rearrangement uses TRBV6-5 and TRBJ1-2; TRBD1 matches 9 bases. Specimen: PBMCs. This TCR was sampled from a woman under 40 in good health and CMV-seropositive. The CDR3 spells CASSGPGQGHYGYTF. The DNA of the CDR3 is TGTGCCAGCAGTGGACCGGGACAGGGACACTATGGCTACACCTTC.